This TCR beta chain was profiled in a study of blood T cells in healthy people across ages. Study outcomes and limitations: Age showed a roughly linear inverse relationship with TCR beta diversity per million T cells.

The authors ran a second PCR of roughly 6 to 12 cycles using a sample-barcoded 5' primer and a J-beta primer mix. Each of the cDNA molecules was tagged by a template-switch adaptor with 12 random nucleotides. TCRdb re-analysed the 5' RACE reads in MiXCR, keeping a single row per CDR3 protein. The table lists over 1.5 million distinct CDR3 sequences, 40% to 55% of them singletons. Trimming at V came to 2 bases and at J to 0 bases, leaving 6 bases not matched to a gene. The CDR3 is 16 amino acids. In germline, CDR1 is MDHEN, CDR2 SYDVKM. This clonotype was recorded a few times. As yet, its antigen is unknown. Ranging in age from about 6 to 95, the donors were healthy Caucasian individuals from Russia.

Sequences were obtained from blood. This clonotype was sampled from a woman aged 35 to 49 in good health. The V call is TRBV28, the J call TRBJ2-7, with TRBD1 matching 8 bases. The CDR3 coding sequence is TGTGCCAGCAGTTTACTCGGGACAGGAGACTCCTACGAGCAGTACTTC. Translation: CASSLLGTGDSYEQYF.